The 12 T cell receptor beta chains reported below all come from one sample, sequenced in a study of blood T cell repertoires in COVID-19. Measured with immunoSEQ multiplex PCR; TCRdb has only the in-frame clones, and not every one. The sample includes about 98,000 clones, 87% of them seen just once. Material: peripheral blood. The source is a man in his 70s with acute or convalescent COVID-19.

V and J are TRBV6-6 and TRBJ1-5, with 7 bases aligning to TRBD1. Germline V lookup: CDR1 MNHNY, CDR2 SVGAGI (reference sequence). The CDR3 has 15 amino acids. Trimming cost V 0 bases and J 7 bases; bases outside gene matches: 6. The CDR3 DNA sequence: TGTGCCAGCAGTTACTCGGAGGCAGGGGGACAGCCCCAGCATTTT. Translating it yields CASSYSEAGGQPQHF.

About this clone: This CDR3 is also generated by other DNA sequences in the sample. This chain uses TRBV28 with TRBJ1-1, with D maybe TRBD1 (5 bases). Trimming left V 2 bases short and J 4 bases short, with 11 bases between. CDR3 size: 14 residues. Germline loops: CDR1 MDHEN, CDR2 SYDVKM. The CDR3 is CASSLGGAGTEAFF. The CDR3 DNA follows: TGTGCCAGCAGTTTAGGTGGGGCTGGCACTGAAGCTTTCTTT.

V is TRBV18 and J is TRBJ2-7; 8 bases fit TRBD1. Trimming removed 3 bases from V and 6 bases from J; junction bases left unmatched: 7. Germline V gene data show CDR1 as KGHSH and CDR2 as LQKENI. The CDR3 runs to 14 residues. CDR3: CASSPLKTGVEQYF. CDR3 in DNA: TGTGCCAGCTCACCCCTAAAGACAGGGGTCGAGCAGTACTTC.

The chain is built from TRBV14 and TRBJ2-1, with 14 bases lining up with TRBD2. Germline V gives CDR1 SGHDN, CDR2 FVKESK. V shed 2 bases and J 8 bases; nucleotides not matched to a gene: 8. This CDR3 comprises 17 residues. The CDR3, as DNA: TGTGCCAGCAGCCAACAAAGACTAGCGGGGGGGCCATATGAGCAGTTCTTC. This sequence encodes CASSQQRLAGGPYEQFF.

The chain couples TRBV5-5 to TRBJ1-5, with a tentative D call TRBD1 (5 bases). There are 18 residues in the CDR3. Germline V gene lookup returns CDR1 SGHKS and CDR2 YYEKEE (reference sequence). V lost 4 bases and J 3 bases, leaving 23 bases between the germline ends. The CDR3: CASSAKGQGGPPNQPQHF. In DNA, the CDR3 is TGTGCCAGCAGCGCCAAGGGTCAGGGTGGCCCCCCCAATCAGCCCCAGCATTTT.

The chain couples TRBV5-1 to TRBJ2-2; TRBD1 matches at 9 bases. The germline V gene encodes CDR1 SGHRS and CDR2 YFSETQ. Unmatched junction bases numbered 3, after V lost 0 bases and J lost 6 bases. The CDR3 spans 15 residues. CDR3 sequence: CASSLEQGAAGELFF. In nucleotides, the CDR3 is TGCGCCAGCAGCTTGGAACAGGGGGCGGCCGGGGAGCTGTTTTTT.

The chain recombines TRBV19 with TRBJ2-3; 11 nucleotides agree with TRBD2. The germline gives CDR1 LNHDA, CDR2 SQIVND (reference sequence). After removal of 3 bases from V and 5 bases from J, the junction contained 10 bases not matched to a gene. There are 17 residues in the CDR3. The CDR3: CASSIGGTSGEGDTQYF. Here the CDR3 DNA reads TGTGCCAGTAGTATCGGAGGGACTAGCGGTGAAGGAGATACGCAGTATTTT. The whole variable domain, filled in from reference TRBV19 and TRBJ2-3, reads DGGITQSPKYLFRKEGQNVTLSCEQNLNHDAMYWYRQDPGQGLRLIYYSQIVNDFQKGDIAEGYSVSREKKESFPLTVTSAQKNPTAFYLCASSIGGTSGEGDTQYFGPGTRLTVL.

The chain couples TRBV7-9 to TRBJ1-1; D is unclear. CDR1 and CDR2 (germline): SEHNR, FQNEAQ (reference sequence). The CDR3 runs 15 residues. The V end lost 1 base, the J end lost 4 bases, and 13 bases lay between the germline ends. CDR3 loop: CASSLVPPAGTEAFF. The CDR3 DNA sequence: TGTGCCAGCAGCTTAGTGCCTCCGGCGGGCACTGAAGCTTTCTTT. The full variable domain, in which reference TRBV7-9 and TRBJ1-1 provide the parts outside the CDR3, is DTGVSQNPRHKITKRGQNVTFRCDPISEHNRLYWYRQTLGQGPEFLTYFQNEAQLEKSRLLSDRFSAERPKGSFSTLEIQRTEQGDSAMYLCASSLVPPAGTEAFFGQGTRLTVV.

This clone was picked up one time. V and J are TRBV5-4 and TRBJ2-1, with TRBD1 matching 9 bases. Germline-derived CDR1 and CDR2 are SGHNT and YYREEE (reference sequence). This CDR3 comprises 15 residues. With V trimmed by 4 bases and J by 1 base, 3 bases remained unmatched. CDR3 residues: CASSQDRGSYNEQFF. CDR3 nucleotide sequence: TGTGCCAGCAGCCAGGACAGGGGTTCCTACAATGAGCAGTTCTTC. Full variable domain (rest looked up from reference TRBV5-4 and TRBJ2-1): ETGVTQSPTHLIKTRGQQVTLRCSSQSGHNTVSWYQQALGQGPQFIFQYYREEENGRGNFPPRFSGLQFPNYSSELNVNALELDDSALYLCASSQDRGSYNEQFFGPGTRLTVL.

This chain links TRBV6-5 with TRBJ2-3; 10 nucleotides agree with TRBD2. In germline, CDR1 is MNHEY, CDR2 SVGAGI. CDR3 length: 15 amino acids. V was clipped by 0 bases and J by 6 bases; unmatched bases: 3. The CDR3 here is CASSYSGTSADTQYF. The CDR3 DNA reads TGTGCCAGCAGTTACTCAGGGACTAGCGCCGATACGCAGTATTTT.

The chain carries TRBV27 and TRBJ2-5; 8 nucleotides agree with TRBD1. Germline V gene lookup returns CDR1 MNHEY and CDR2 SMNVEV (reference sequence). The CDR3 has 14 amino acids. V shed 4 bases, J shed 2 bases, and the junction held 3 bases outside the gene matches. CDR3: CASSYRDRQETQYF. The CDR3 DNA follows: TGTGCCAGCAGTTACCGGGACAGGCAAGAGACCCAGTACTTC.

The chain employs TRBV25-1 and TRBJ2-2; unclear D gene. Looked up from germline, CDR1 is MGHDK and CDR2 is SYGVNS. Between the trimmed V and J ends, which lost 2 bases and 6 bases, there was a span of 10 bases. The CDR3 is 14 amino acids. CDR3 nucleotides: TGTGCCAGCAGTGAACTAAAGTTTTCCGGGGAGCTGTTTTTT. This codes for CASSELKFSGELFF. Drawing the rest from reference TRBV25-1 and TRBJ2-2, the complete variable domain is EADIYQTPRYLVIGTGKKITLECSQTMGHDKMYWYQQDPGMELHLIHYSYGVNSTEKGDLSSESTVSRIRTEHFPLTLESARPSHTSQYLCASSELKFSGELFFGEGSRLTVL.